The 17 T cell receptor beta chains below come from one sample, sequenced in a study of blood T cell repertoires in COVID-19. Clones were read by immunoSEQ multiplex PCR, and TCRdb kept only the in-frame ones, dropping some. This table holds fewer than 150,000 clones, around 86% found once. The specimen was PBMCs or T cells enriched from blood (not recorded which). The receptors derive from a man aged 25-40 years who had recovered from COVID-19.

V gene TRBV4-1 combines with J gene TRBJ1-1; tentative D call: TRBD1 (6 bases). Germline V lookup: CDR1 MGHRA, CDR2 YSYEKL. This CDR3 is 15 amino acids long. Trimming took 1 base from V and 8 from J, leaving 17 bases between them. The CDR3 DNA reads TGCGCCAGCAGCCAAGGGGGGGGCCCCCGTCCAGAAGCTTTCTTT. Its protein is CASSQGGGPRPEAFF.

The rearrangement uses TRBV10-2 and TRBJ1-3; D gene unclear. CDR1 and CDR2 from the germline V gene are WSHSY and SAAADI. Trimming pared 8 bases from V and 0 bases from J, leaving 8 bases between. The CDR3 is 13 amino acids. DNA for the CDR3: TGCGCCAGCCGGGGAGCCTCTGGAAACACCATATATTTT. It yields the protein CASRGASGNTIYF.

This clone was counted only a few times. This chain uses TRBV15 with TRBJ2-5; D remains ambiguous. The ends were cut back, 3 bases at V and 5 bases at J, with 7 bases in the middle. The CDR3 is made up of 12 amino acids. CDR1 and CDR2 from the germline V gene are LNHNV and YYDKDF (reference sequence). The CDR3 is CATSSEPETQYF. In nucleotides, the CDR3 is TGTGCCACCAGCAGCGAGCCGGAGACCCAGTACTTC.

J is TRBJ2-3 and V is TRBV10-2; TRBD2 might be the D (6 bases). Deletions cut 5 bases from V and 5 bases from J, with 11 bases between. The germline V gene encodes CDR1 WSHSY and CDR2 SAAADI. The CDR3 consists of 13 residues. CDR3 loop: CASSSGGEDTQYF. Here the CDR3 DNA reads TGCGCCAGCAGTTCCGGGGGAGAAGATACGCAGTATTTT.

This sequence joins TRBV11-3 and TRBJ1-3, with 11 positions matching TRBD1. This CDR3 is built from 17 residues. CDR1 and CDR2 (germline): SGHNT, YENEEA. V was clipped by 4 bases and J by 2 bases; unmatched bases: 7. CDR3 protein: CASSWRDRGRAGNTIYF. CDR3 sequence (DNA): TGTGCCAGCAGCTGGAGGGACAGGGGGAGAGCTGGAAACACCATATATTTT. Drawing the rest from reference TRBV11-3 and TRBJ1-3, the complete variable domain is EAGVVQSPRYKIIEKKQPVAFWCNPISGHNTLYWYLQNLGQGPELLIRYENEEAVDDSQLPKDRFSAERLKGVDSTLKIQPAELGDSAVYLCASSWRDRGRAGNTIYFGEGSWLTVV.

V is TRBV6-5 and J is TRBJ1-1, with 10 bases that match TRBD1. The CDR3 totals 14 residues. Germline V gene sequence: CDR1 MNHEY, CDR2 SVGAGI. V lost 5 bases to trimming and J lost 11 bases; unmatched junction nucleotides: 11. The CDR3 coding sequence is TGTGCCAGCAGTAAGCGAAAGGGACAGGGGAGTGCTTTCTTT. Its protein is CASSKRKGQGSAFF.

CDR3 DNA: TGTGCCAGCAGTTATGCGGTCGAGTGGGAGACCCAGTACTTC. Amino acids: CASSYAVEWETQYF. This rearrangement joins TRBV6-5 to TRBJ2-5; D is undetermined. Germline CDR1 MNHEY, CDR2 SVGAGI. Trimming stripped 3 bases from V and 5 bases from J, with 13 bases between. CDR3 size: 14 residues.

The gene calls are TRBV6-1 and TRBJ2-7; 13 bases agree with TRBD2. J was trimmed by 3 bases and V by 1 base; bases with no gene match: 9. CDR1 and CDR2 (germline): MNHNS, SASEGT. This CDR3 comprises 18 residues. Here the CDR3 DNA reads TGTGCCAGCAGTGAAGGACTAGCGGGGGGCCGGAAGAACTACGAGCAGTACGTC. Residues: CASSEGLAGGRKNYEQYV.

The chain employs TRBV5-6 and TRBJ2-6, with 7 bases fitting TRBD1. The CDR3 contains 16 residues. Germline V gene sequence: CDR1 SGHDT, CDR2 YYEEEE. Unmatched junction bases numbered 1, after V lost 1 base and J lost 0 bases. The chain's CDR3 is CASSLSGGSGANVLTF. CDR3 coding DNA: TGTGCCAGCAGCTTGTCAGGGGGCTCTGGGGCCAACGTCCTGACTTTC.

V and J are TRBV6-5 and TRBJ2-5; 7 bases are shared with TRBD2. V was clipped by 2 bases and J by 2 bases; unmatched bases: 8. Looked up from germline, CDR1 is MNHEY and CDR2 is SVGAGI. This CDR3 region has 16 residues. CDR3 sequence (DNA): TGTGCCAGCAGTTACGGGCCAGGGCGGGGGCAAGAGACCCAGTACTTC. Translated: CASSYGPGRGQETQYF.

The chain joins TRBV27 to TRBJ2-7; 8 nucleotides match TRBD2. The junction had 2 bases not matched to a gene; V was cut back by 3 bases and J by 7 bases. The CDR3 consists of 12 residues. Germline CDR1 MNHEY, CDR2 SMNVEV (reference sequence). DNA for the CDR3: TGTGCCAGCAGTTTCGTAGCGGGAGAGCAGTACTTC. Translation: CASSFVAGEQYF.

The CDR3 DNA reads as TGTGCCAGCAGCTTTTGGGACAGGGGGTTTTCGGAGCAGTTCTTC. It codes for CASSFWDRGFSEQFF. The V gene is TRBV7-9, the J gene TRBJ2-1; 11 bases match TRBD1. V lost 3 bases and J lost 10; bases outside the gene matches: 8. CDR1 and CDR2 (germline): SEHNR, FQNEAQ (reference sequence). The CDR3 has 15 residues. Full variable domain (outside the CDR3, taken from reference TRBV7-9 and TRBJ2-1): DTGVSQNPRHKITKRGQNVTFRCDPISEHNRLYWYRQTLGQGPEFLTYFQNEAQLEKSRLLSDRFSAERPKGSFSTLEIQRTEQGDSAMYLCASSFWDRGFSEQFFGPGTRLTVL.

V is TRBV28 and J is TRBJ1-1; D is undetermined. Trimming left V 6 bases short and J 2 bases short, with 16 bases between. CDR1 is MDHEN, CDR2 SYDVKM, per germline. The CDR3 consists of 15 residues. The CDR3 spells CASSSAVEKNTEAFF. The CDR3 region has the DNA TGTGCCAGCAGCTCCGCGGTGGAGAAAAACACTGAAGCTTTCTTT.

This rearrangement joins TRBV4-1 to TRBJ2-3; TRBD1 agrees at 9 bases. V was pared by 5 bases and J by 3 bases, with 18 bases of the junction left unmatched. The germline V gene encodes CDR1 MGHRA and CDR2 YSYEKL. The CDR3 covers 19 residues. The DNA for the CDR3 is TGCGCCAGCAGCTCTCTTGGGGGACAGGGAGGTTACGCAACAGATACGCAGTATTTT. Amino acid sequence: CASSSLGGQGGYATDTQYF.

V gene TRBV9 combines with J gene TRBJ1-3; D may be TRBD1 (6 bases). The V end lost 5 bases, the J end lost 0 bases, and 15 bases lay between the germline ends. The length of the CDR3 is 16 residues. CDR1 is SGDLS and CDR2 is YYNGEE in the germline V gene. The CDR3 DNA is TGTGCCAGCAGTACAGGGTACCCATCCTCTGGAAACACCATATATTTT. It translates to CASSTGYPSSGNTIYF. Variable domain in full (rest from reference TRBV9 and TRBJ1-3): DSGVTQTPKHLITATGQRVTLRCSPRSGDLSVYWYQQSLDQGLQFLIQYYNGEERAKGNILERFSAQQFPDLHSELNLSSLELGDSALYFCASSTGYPSSGNTIYFGEGSWLTVV.

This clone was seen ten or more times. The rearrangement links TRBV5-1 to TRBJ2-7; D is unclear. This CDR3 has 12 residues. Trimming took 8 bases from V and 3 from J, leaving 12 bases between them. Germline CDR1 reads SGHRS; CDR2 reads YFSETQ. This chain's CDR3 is CASNHADYEQYF. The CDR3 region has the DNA TGCGCCAGTAACCACGCAGACTACGAGCAGTACTTC. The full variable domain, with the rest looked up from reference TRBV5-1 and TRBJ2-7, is KAGVTQTPRYLIKTRGQQVTLSCSPISGHRSVSWYQQTPGQGLQFLFEYFSETQRNKGNFPGRFSGRQFSNSRSEMNVSTLELGDSALYLCASNHADYEQYFGPGTRLTVT.

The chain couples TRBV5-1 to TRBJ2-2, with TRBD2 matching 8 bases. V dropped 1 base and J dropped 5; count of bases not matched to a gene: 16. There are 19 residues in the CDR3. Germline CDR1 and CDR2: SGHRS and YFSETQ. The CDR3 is CASSLSPITSGGGTGELFF. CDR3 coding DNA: TGCGCCAGCAGCTTGTCCCCAATTACTAGCGGAGGCGGGACCGGGGAGCTGTTTTTT.